Below are 7 T cell receptor beta chains sequenced from a single sample in a study of OX40 agonist ivuxolimab in advanced cancers. Clones were read by immunoSEQ multiplex PCR, and TCRdb kept only the in-frame ones, dropping some. The sample carries around 100,000 clones, 85% to 90% recorded once. Sequenced material: CD4+ or CD8+ T cells sorted from blood, taken in a trial of the OX40 agonist ivuxolimab. The origin of the receptors is an adult with an advanced solid tumor such as melanoma, head and neck, liver or kidney cancer.

The chain combines TRBV5-1 with TRBJ2-5; the D gene could be TRBD1 or TRBD2 (6 bases each). V was trimmed by 0 bases and J by 2 bases, leaving 14 bases between them. This CDR3 comprises 16 residues. CDR1 is SGHRS and CDR2 is YFSETQ in the germline V gene. The CDR3: CASSLAPGARQETQYF. DNA of the CDR3: TGCGCCAGCAGCTTGGCTCCGGGGGCGCGGCAAGAGACCCAGTACTTC. The variable domain in full, completed from reference TRBV5-1 and TRBJ2-5, reads KAGVTQTPRYLIKTRGQQVTLSCSPISGHRSVSWYQQTPGQGLQFLFEYFSETQRNKGNFPGRFSGRQFSNSRSEMNVSTLELGDSALYLCASSLAPGARQETQYFGPGTRLLVL.

This clone showed up just once. This chain links TRBV7-8 with TRBJ1-5; possible D gene TRBD1, 5 bases. V lost 4 bases and J 5 bases, leaving 15 bases between the germline ends. The CDR3 runs to 15 residues. Germline V gives CDR1 SGHVS, CDR2 FQNEAQ. The CDR3 here is CASSSLGGGYQPQHF. The CDR3 region has the DNA TGTGCCAGCAGCTCCCTGGGCGGGGGGTATCAGCCCCAGCATTTT.

The V and J genes are TRBV6-5 and TRBJ1-4, with D possibly TRBD1 on 5 matching bases. The CDR3 sequence is 14 residues long. Germline CDR1 is MNHEY and CDR2 is SVGAGI. The V and J ends lost 7 bases and 8 bases respectively, with 17 bases between them. Here the CDR3 DNA reads TGTGCCAGCACTCCCGGTGGGGGTGGAGAAAAACTGTTTTTT. The encoded protein is CASTPGGGGEKLFF.

V is TRBV7-9 and J is TRBJ2-3; D unresolved. The CDR3 runs 15 residues. V was cut by 4 bases and J by 5 bases, with 16 bases left in between. CDR1 is SEHNR and CDR2 is FQNEAQ in the germline V gene (reference sequence). CDR3 sequence reads: CASSSESGEVDTQYF. Written as DNA, the CDR3 is TGTGCCAGCAGCTCAGAGTCTGGAGAAGTAGATACGCAGTATTTT.

The V and J genes are TRBV6-1 and TRBJ1-2; 7 bases fit TRBD1. The CDR3 extends over 15 amino acids. After removal of 6 bases from V and 4 bases from J, the junction contained 11 bases not matched to a gene. The V gene's germline CDR1 is MNHNS and CDR2 SASEGT. The CDR3 region has the DNA TGTGCCAGCAGGACGGGACAGCCCCGACCCTATGGCTACACCTTC. Residues: CASRTGQPRPYGYTF.

This chain links TRBV18 with TRBJ2-5; 7 bases match TRBD1. The junction had 20 bases not matched to a gene; V was cut back by 2 bases and J by 5 bases. The CDR3 contains 19 residues. Germline V gene sequence: CDR1 KGHSH, CDR2 LQKENI. This CDR3 reads CASSPTGTAYLSSGETQYF. CDR3 DNA: TGTGCCAGCTCACCAACCGGGACAGCTTACCTCTCGTCAGGGGAGACCCAGTACTTC.

The gene calls are TRBV19 and TRBJ1-4; D unclear. The CDR3 loop spans 13 amino acids. V was pared by 3 bases and J by 0 bases, with 2 bases between. CDR1 is LNHDA, CDR2 SQIVND, per germline (reference sequence). DNA for the CDR3: TGTGCCAGTAGTATTGCAACTAATGAAAAACTGTTTTTT. This sequence encodes CASSIATNEKLFF.